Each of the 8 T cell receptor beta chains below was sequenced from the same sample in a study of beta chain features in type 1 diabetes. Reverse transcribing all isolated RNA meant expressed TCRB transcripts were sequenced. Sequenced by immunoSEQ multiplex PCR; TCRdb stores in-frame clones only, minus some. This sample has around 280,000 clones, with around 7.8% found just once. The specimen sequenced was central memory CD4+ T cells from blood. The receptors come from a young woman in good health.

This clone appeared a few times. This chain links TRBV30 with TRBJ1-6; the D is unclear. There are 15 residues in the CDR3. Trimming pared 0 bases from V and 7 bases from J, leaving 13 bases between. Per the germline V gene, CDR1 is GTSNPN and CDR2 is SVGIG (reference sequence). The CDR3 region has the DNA TGTGCCTGGAGTGTAACTAGGGCAGCGAATTCACCCCTCCACTTT. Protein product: CAWSVTRAANSPLHF.

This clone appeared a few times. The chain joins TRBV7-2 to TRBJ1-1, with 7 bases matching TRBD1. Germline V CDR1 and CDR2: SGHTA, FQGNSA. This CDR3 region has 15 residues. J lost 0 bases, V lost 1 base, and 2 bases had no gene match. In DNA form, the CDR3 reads TGTGCCAGCAGCTTAGAGGGGGCGATGAACACTGAAGCTTTCTTT. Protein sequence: CASSLEGAMNTEAFF.

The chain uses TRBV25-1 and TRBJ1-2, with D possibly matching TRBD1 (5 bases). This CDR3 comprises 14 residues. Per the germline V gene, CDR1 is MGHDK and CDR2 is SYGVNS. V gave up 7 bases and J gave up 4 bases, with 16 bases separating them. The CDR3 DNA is TGTGCCAGCATCCCTTCGGGGGGAGGCTATGGCTACACCTTC. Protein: CASIPSGGGYGYTF.

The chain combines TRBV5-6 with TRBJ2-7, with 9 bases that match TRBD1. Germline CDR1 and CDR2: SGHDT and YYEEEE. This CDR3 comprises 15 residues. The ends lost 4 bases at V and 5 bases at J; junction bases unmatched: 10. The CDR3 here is CASSPTGTGYNEQYF. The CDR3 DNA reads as TGTGCCAGCAGCCCGACCGGGACAGGGTACAACGAGCAGTACTTC.

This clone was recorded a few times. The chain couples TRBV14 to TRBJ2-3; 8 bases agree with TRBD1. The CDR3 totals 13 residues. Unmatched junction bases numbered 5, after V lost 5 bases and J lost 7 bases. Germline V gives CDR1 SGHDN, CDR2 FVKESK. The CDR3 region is CASSLQGANTQYF. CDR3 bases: TGTGCCAGCAGCTTGCAGGGGGCAAATACGCAGTATTTT.

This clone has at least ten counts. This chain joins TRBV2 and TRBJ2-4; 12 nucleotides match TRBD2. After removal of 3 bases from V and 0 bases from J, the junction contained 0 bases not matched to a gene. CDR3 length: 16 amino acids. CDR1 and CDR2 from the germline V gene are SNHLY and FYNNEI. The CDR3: CASSEGLAGAKNIQYF. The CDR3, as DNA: TGTGCCAGCAGTGAGGGACTAGCGGGAGCCAAAAACATTCAGTACTTC.

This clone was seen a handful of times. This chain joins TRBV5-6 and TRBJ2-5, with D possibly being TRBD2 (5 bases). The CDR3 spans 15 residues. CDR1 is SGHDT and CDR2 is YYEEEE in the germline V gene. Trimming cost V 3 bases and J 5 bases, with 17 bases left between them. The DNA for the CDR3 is TGTGCCAGCAGCTCCCCAGTCGGGGTAGGGGAGACCCAGTACTTC. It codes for CASSSPVGVGETQYF.

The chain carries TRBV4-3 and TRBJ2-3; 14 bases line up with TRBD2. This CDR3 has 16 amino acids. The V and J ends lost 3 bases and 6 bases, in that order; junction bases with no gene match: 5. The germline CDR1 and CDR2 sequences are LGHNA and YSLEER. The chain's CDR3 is CASSQRLAGGRDTQYF. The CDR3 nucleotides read TGCGCCAGCAGCCAGAGACTAGCGGGGGGGCGCGATACGCAGTATTTT.